This T cell receptor (beta chain) was captured by sequencing in a study of blood T cell repertoires in COVID-19. Across 20 to 25 US areas, participants ranged in age from about 18 to 90 years. This clone was observed a single time. Per the original data handling: Scientists estimated how many nucleated cells there were by amplifying reference gene primers. TCRdb keeps only in-frame clones here, not all; method: immunoSEQ multiplex PCR. The V and J calls and clone size come from that table; D and trimming were worked out from the DNA. The sample holds fewer than 350,000 clones; 80% to 90% are singletons and the top ten take over 4%. CDR3 length equals 15 residues. Germline V gives CDR1 LGHDT, CDR2 YNNKEL (reference sequence). The ends lost 1 base at V and 3 bases at J; junction bases unmatched: 6.

Sequencing was performed on PBMCs or T cells enriched from blood (not recorded which). This TCR came from a woman between 25 and 40 years old with acute COVID-19. The genes are TRBV3-1 (or the pseudogene TRBV3-2) and TRBJ2-7, with 7 bases identical to TRBD2. CDR3 sequence reads: CASSQATGGFYEQYF. CDR3 DNA: TGTGCCAGCAGCCAAGCAACGGGAGGTTTCTACGAGCAGTACTTC.